The 10 T cell receptor beta chains in this list originate from one sample, sequenced in a study of OX40 agonist ivuxolimab in advanced cancers. Clones were read by immunoSEQ multiplex PCR, and TCRdb kept only the in-frame ones, dropping some. The sample contains around 100,000 clones, under 95% of which appear only once. Sequencing was performed on CD4+ or CD8+ T cells sorted from blood, taken in a trial of the OX40 agonist ivuxolimab. The receptors come from an adult with an advanced solid tumor such as melanoma, head and neck, liver or kidney cancer.

Concerning this clone: The same CDR3 can be traced to other DNA sequences in this sample. DNA of the CDR3: TGTGCCAGCTCACCGGGAACCGACACCGGGGAGCTGTTTTTT. Translating it yields CASSPGTDTGELFF. The V call is TRBV18, the J call TRBJ2-2; unclear D gene. There are 14 residues in the CDR3. V was pared by 3 bases and J by 3 bases, with 8 bases between. Germline V gene data show CDR1 as KGHSH and CDR2 as LQKENI. Full variable domain (rest looked up from reference TRBV18 and TRBJ2-2): NAGVMQNPRHLVRRRGQEARLRCSPMKGHSHVYWYRQLPEEGLKFMVYLQKENIIDESGMPKERFSAEFPKEGPSILRIQQVVRGDSAAYFCASSPGTDTGELFFGEGSRLTVL.

The chain joins TRBV25-1 to TRBJ2-1; 10 nucleotides match TRBD2. Germline CDR1 reads MGHDK; CDR2 reads SYGVNS. The CDR3 covers 15 residues. The ends lost 5 bases at V and 1 base at J; junction bases unmatched: 2. In nucleotides, the CDR3 is TGTGCCAGCAGTAAAGCGGGAGGGTCCTACAATGAGCAGTTCTTC. Protein sequence: CASSKAGGSYNEQFF.

J is TRBJ2-3 and V is TRBV2, with D maybe TRBD2 (6 bases). The ends were cut back, 8 bases at V and 1 base at J, with 10 bases in the middle. Germline V CDR1 and CDR2: SNHLY, FYNNEI. The CDR3 covers 13 residues. The CDR3 loop reads CASRSGGTDTQYF. The CDR3 coding sequence is TGTGCCAGCCGTAGCGGTGGCACAGATACGCAGTATTTT.

CDR3 DNA: TGTGCCAGCAGCCAATCGAGCAGGAACACCGGGGAGCTGTTTTTT. Its protein is CASSQSSRNTGELFF. The chain employs TRBV16 and TRBJ2-2, with D unclear. The CDR3 contains 15 residues. CDR1 is KGHSY, CDR2 FQNENV, per germline. Deletions cut 0 bases from V and 1 base from J, with 6 bases between.

The CDR3 DNA reads TGTGCCAGCAGCTTAGTGGGCAGGGACACTGAAGCTTTCTTT. Residues: CASSLVGRDTEAFF. The chain employs TRBV7-2 and TRBJ1-1, with D tentatively TRBD1 (5 bases). This CDR3 has 14 amino acids. V lost 1 base to trimming and J lost 3 bases, with 9 bases between them. The V gene's germline CDR1 is SGHTA and CDR2 FQGNSA.

The chain recombines TRBV30 with TRBJ1-2; possible D gene TRBD1, 6 bases. This CDR3 has 15 residues. Germline CDR1 GTSNPN, CDR2 SVGIG (reference sequence). Trimming removed 0 bases at V and 2 bases at J, with 13 bases between. In DNA form, the CDR3 reads TGTGCCTGGAGTGTACGAGGGGGGACGAACTATGGCTACACCTTC. Translation: CAWSVRGGTNYGYTF.

The chain employs TRBV7-3 and TRBJ2-1; D is uncertain. The CDR3 has 14 residues. Deletions cut 5 bases from V and 6 bases from J, with 14 bases between. Germline-derived CDR1 and CDR2 are SGHTA and FQGTGA. CDR3 region: CASSPLVGSNEQFF. DNA of the CDR3: TGTGCCAGCAGCCCCCTGGTCGGCTCCAATGAGCAGTTCTTC.

This sequence joins TRBV4-1 and TRBJ2-1; possibly TRBD1 for D (6 bases). CDR3 length: 15 residues. Germline CDR1 is MGHRA and CDR2 is YSYEKL. Trimming shortened V by 1 base and J by 8 bases, and 15 bases separated the two germline ends. CDR3 nucleotides: TGCGCCAGCAGCCAAGTTGCAGGGGTCCAAGATGAGCAGTTCTTC. It yields the protein CASSQVAGVQDEQFF.

The chain employs TRBV2 and TRBJ2-5, with D perhaps TRBD1 or TRBD2 (7 bases each). The germline V and J ends were trimmed by 6 bases and 11 bases, with 16 bases remaining between them. This CDR3 is built from 12 residues. The germline V gene encodes CDR1 SNHLY and CDR2 FYNNEI. CDR3 protein: CASRRDSGEQYF. The CDR3 coding sequence is TGTGCCAGCAGACGGGACAGCGGGGAGCAGTACTTC.

The gene calls are TRBV15 and TRBJ2-5; D gene uncertain. CDR1 is LNHNV, CDR2 YYDKDF, per germline (reference sequence). Trimming removed 5 bases from V and 4 bases from J, with 17 bases in between. The CDR3 is 15 amino acids. The CDR3 coding sequence is TGTGCCACCAGCCCACAGATATCGACTTTAGAGACCCAGTACTTC. Encoded protein: CATSPQISTLETQYF.